These 32 T cell receptor beta chains were sequenced from one sample in a study of shared clonotypes between healthy human individuals. Naive CD8 cells were CD45RO-negative, positively selected for CCR7, excluding terminally differentiated effector memory CD45RA+ cells. Sequencing was performed with immunoSEQ multiplex PCR; in TCRdb, only in-frame clones are kept and a portion is missing. This table has around 2,000,000 clones, roughly 91% appearing once. Sequencing was performed on naive CD8+ T cells from PBMCs. The origin of the receptors is a man between 18 and 35 years old in good health. Some clones in this sample may be carry-over from other donors' samples.

J is TRBJ2-7 and V is TRBV2; 7 bases align to TRBD2. Germline V lookup: CDR1 SNHLY, CDR2 FYNNEI. After removal of 3 bases from V and 6 bases from J, the junction contained 11 bases not matched to a gene. This CDR3 contains 15 residues. The CDR3 nucleotides are TGTGCCAGCAGTGATTGGTCTAGCGGATGGAGCGAGCAGTACTTC. The encoded protein is CASSDWSSGWSEQYF.

The chain is built from TRBV4-1 and TRBJ1-2; the match to TRBD1 covers 7 bases. This CDR3 has 15 residues. J gave up 5 bases and V 3 bases, and 9 bases lay outside the gene matches. The V gene's germline CDR1 is MGHRA and CDR2 YSYEKL. The CDR3 sequence is CASSQTRQGWYGYTF. The CDR3 DNA reads as TGCGCCAGCAGCCAGACAAGACAGGGTTGGTATGGCTACACCTTC.

Concerning this clone itself: In the same sample, other DNA sequences code for this CDR3. The V and J genes are TRBV11-2 and TRBJ2-7; D gene uncertain. Between the trimmed V and J ends, which lost 1 base and 3 bases, there was a span of 7 bases. This CDR3 has 13 amino acids. Germline CDR1 reads SGHAT; CDR2 reads FQNNGV. The CDR3 DNA is TGTGCCAGCAGCTTAGCCCCGGTCTACGAGCAGTACTTC. As protein: CASSLAPVYEQYF.

The chain employs TRBV19 and TRBJ2-5, with 8 bases that match TRBD2. The CDR3 is made up of 15 amino acids. After removal of 3 bases from V and 1 base from J, the junction contained 4 bases not matched to a gene. CDR1 and CDR2 (germline): LNHDA, SQIVND (reference sequence). CDR3: CASSIMTSAQETQYF. CDR3 bases: TGTGCCAGTAGTATTATGACTAGCGCCCAAGAGACCCAGTACTTC.

The V call is TRBV6-1, the J call TRBJ1-4, with D hard to call. CDR1 and CDR2 from the germline V gene are MNHNS and SASEGT. The CDR3 is 15 residues long. V gave up 2 bases and J gave up 4 bases, with 11 bases separating them. CDR3 coding DNA: TGTGCCAGCAGTGAATGGGTCAGTTTTAATGAAAAACTGTTTTTT. Amino acids: CASSEWVSFNEKLFF.

This chain joins TRBV7-2 and TRBJ1-2; no clear D. V dropped 3 bases and J dropped 4 bases, with 15 bases sitting between them. The germline V gene has CDR1 SGHTA and CDR2 FQGNSA. This CDR3 has 15 amino acids. Here the CDR3 DNA reads TGTGCCAGCAGCTTCGACAACTCACCCCTCTATGGCTACACCTTC. It is translated as CASSFDNSPLYGYTF. Drawing the rest from reference TRBV7-2 and TRBJ1-2, the complete variable domain is GAGVSQSPSNKVTEKGKDVELRCDPISGHTALYWYRQSLGQGLEFLIYFQGNSAPDKSGLPSDRFSAERTGGSVSTLTIQRTQQEDSAVYLCASSFDNSPLYGYTFGSGTRLTVV.

The CDR3 spells CASSQSSGGLSGELFF. The CDR3 nucleotides are TGTGCCAGCAGCCAATCCTCGGGAGGGTTGTCCGGGGAGCTGTTTTTT. This chain connects TRBV4-2 to TRBJ2-2; 8 nucleotides line up with TRBD2. Germline-derived CDR1 and CDR2 are LGHNA and YNFKEQ. This CDR3 is built from 16 residues. V dropped 2 bases and J dropped 6; count of bases not matched to a gene: 8.

The chain links TRBV6-5 to TRBJ2-3, with 7 bases matching TRBD1. CDR1 MNHEY and CDR2 SVGAGI come from the germline V gene. The CDR3 is 10 amino acids. The V gene end was trimmed by 11 bases and the J gene end by 8 bases; junction bases not matched to a gene: 4. The DNA of the CDR3 is TGTGCCGCAGGGGGATTTACGCAGTATTTT. This encodes CAAGGFTQYF.

The V gene is TRBV7-3, the J gene TRBJ2-7; 8 bases are shared with TRBD2. This CDR3 is built from 19 residues. Germline values: CDR1 SGHTA, CDR2 FQGTGA. With 5 bases clipped from V and 0 bases from J, the junction kept 18 bases outside the gene matches. The CDR3 region has the DNA TGTGCCAGCAGCCAGTTTAGCGGGGAACTACGAGGGAGCTCCTACGAGCAGTACTTC. Its protein product is CASSQFSGELRGSSYEQYF.

The genes are TRBV9 and TRBJ2-7, with 9 bases aligning to TRBD1. The J segment lost 3 bases and the V segment lost 4 bases, leaving 8 bases of the junction unmatched. Germline V lookup: CDR1 SGDLS, CDR2 YYNGEE. The CDR3 contains 15 residues. CDR3 protein: CASSPPPGQGYEQYF. The CDR3, as DNA: TGTGCCAGCAGCCCCCCCCCGGGACAGGGCTACGAGCAGTACTTC.

The gene calls are TRBV5-1 and TRBJ2-7; D remains unclear. Trimming cost V 3 bases and J 0 bases, with 10 bases left between them. The germline V gene has CDR1 SGHRS and CDR2 YFSETQ. CDR3 length: 14 amino acids. CDR3 nucleotides: TGCGCCAGCAGCTCATGGGGTGACTCCTACGAGCAGTACTTC. Translation: CASSSWGDSYEQYF.

Regarding this clone: Other nucleotide sequences from this sample produce the same CDR3. The chain is built from TRBV27 and TRBJ1-2, with 9 bases matching TRBD1. The CDR3 runs 14 residues. Trimming cost V 5 bases and J 8 bases; bases outside gene matches: 9. Germline CDR1 MNHEY, CDR2 SMNVEV (reference sequence). The CDR3: CASSPRGTGYGYTF. The CDR3 nucleotides read TGTGCCAGCAGTCCACGTGGGACAGGGTACGGCTACACCTTC.

The V and J genes are TRBV19 and TRBJ2-1; TRBD2 aligns across 7 bases. The CDR3 consists of 16 residues. V shed 3 bases and J 5 bases; nucleotides not matched to a gene: 10. Germline V gives CDR1 LNHDA, CDR2 SQIVND (reference sequence). The CDR3 sequence: CASSIGPAGFNNEQFF. CDR3 nucleotide sequence: TGTGCCAGTAGTATCGGGCCAGCGGGATTTAACAATGAGCAGTTCTTC.

The chain joins TRBV6-1 to TRBJ2-1; 9 nucleotides line up with TRBD2. This CDR3 comprises 16 residues. Germline lookup yields CDR1 MNHNS and CDR2 SASEGT. Germline trimming cut 1 base from V and 3 bases from J; bases unmatched to any gene: 4. In nucleotides, the CDR3 is TGTGCCAGCAGTGAAGTGGCGGGAGGGCGCTACAATGAGCAGTTCTTC. Translating gives CASSEVAGGRYNEQFF.

This rearrangement joins TRBV30 to TRBJ2-3; TRBD2 is a possible D gene (6 bases). V was pared by 5 bases and J by 2 bases, with 11 bases between. The germline gives CDR1 GTSNPN, CDR2 SVGIG (reference sequence). CDR3 length equals 13 residues. The chain's CDR3 is CAWDERATDTQYF. For the CDR3, the DNA is TGTGCCTGGGACGAGCGGGCCACAGATACGCAGTATTTT.

The chain uses TRBV18 and TRBJ2-3; D is ambiguous. CDR1 KGHSH and CDR2 LQKENI come from the germline V gene. The V and J ends lost 8 bases and 0 bases respectively, with 9 bases between them. The CDR3 runs to 13 residues. CDR3 in amino acids: CASPDLSTDTQYF. The CDR3 DNA reads as TGTGCCAGCCCCGATCTTAGCACAGATACGCAGTATTTT. The variable domain in full, completed from reference TRBV18 and TRBJ2-3, reads NAGVMQNPRHLVRRRGQEARLRCSPMKGHSHVYWYRQLPEEGLKFMVYLQKENIIDESGMPKERFSAEFPKEGPSILRIQQVVRGDSAAYFCASPDLSTDTQYFGPGTRLTVL.

Turning to this clone: This specimen includes other DNA sequences encoding the same CDR3. The chain joins TRBV27 to TRBJ2-3; D could derive from TRBD1 or TRBD2 (5 bases each). This CDR3 has 16 residues. Germline CDR1 is MNHEY and CDR2 is SMNVEV (reference sequence). V lost 1 base to trimming and J lost 0 bases, with 11 bases between them. The CDR3 region is CASSLLRGRSTDTQYF. The CDR3 DNA sequence: TGTGCCAGCAGTTTATTGAGGGGCCGTAGCACAGATACGCAGTATTTT.

The CDR3 protein is CASSRGASGRDEQFF. The DNA of the CDR3 is TGTGCCAGCAGCCGCGGGGCTAGCGGGAGGGACGAGCAGTTCTTC. The chain combines TRBV4-2 with TRBJ2-1; 12 bases are shared with TRBD2. From germline, CDR1 is LGHNA and CDR2 YNFKEQ. V gave up 4 bases and J gave up 10 bases; unmatched junction bases: 8. The CDR3 has 15 amino acids.

The chain uses TRBV4-1 and TRBJ2-1; 13 bases match TRBD2. CDR1 and CDR2 (germline): MGHRA, YSYEKL. Germline trimming cut 8 bases from V and 6 bases from J; bases unmatched to any gene: 7. There are 15 residues in the CDR3. The CDR3 nucleotides are TGCGCCAGCTCCAAACTAGCGGGAGGGCCCAATGAGCAGTTCTTC. This gives the protein CASSKLAGGPNEQFF.

The chain employs TRBV4-1 and TRBJ2-7, with TRBD2 as a possible D gene (6 bases). Germline values: CDR1 MGHRA, CDR2 YSYEKL. This CDR3 has 15 residues. Trimming stripped 0 bases from V and 4 bases from J, with 13 bases between. CDR3 residues: CASSQEGGAVYEQYF. The CDR3 DNA reads TGCGCCAGCAGCCAAGAGGGAGGTGCAGTTTACGAGCAGTACTTC.

The J gene is TRBJ2-7, the V gene TRBV7-6; 7 bases map to TRBD1. This CDR3 comprises 16 residues. Germline V lookup: CDR1 SGHVS, CDR2 FNYEAQ. V lost 5 bases to trimming and J lost 1 base; unmatched junction nucleotides: 11. CDR3 region: CASSPSLGTVSYEQYF. CDR3 nucleotides: TGTGCCAGCAGCCCCTCACTGGGGACAGTTTCCTACGAGCAGTACTTC.

The chain's CDR3 is CASSSPWGSPTEAFF. The DNA of the CDR3 is TGTGCCAGCAGCTCCCCTTGGGGGTCTCCTACTGAAGCTTTCTTT. The V gene is TRBV9, the J gene TRBJ1-1, with a weak D call TRBD1 (5 bases). The CDR3 length is 15 residues. From germline, CDR1 is SGDLS and CDR2 YYNGEE. Trimming removed 4 bases from V and 5 bases from J, with 18 bases in between.

Remarks on this clone: A junction end diverges from the germline sequence, so it may reflect a read error. V and J are TRBV18 and TRBJ1-3; no definite D call. This CDR3 comprises 15 residues. Germline V CDR1 and CDR2: KGHSH, LQKENI. The CDR3 is CLSTGGGDSGNTIYF. CDR3 sequence (DNA): TGCCTATCCACCGGAGGCGGCGACTCTGGAAACACCATATATTTT.

This clone has just one count. V usage is TRBV11-2 and J usage is TRBJ2-5; D may be TRBD1 or TRBD2 (7 bases each). The DNA matches TRBJ2-7 better at its end, which makes the J call doubtful. The CDR3 runs 15 residues. Germline V lookup: CDR1 SGHAT, CDR2 FQNNGV. CDR3 nucleotides: TGTGCCAGCAGCTTAGCATCAGGGGGGGCCTACGAGCAGTACTTC. Its protein product is CASSLASGGAYEQYF.

The chain has TRBV4-1 and TRBJ1-5; weak D call: TRBD1 (5 bases). CDR1 and CDR2 (germline): MGHRA, YSYEKL. The CDR3 is made up of 15 amino acids. V was shortened by 5 bases and J by 0 bases, with 11 bases between the two germline ends. The CDR3 bases are TGCGCCAGCAGCTTTCGACAGACTAGCAATCAGCCCCAGCATTTT. Its translation is CASSFRQTSNQPQHF.

The chain uses TRBV9 and TRBJ1-1; 9 bases map to TRBD1. Germline V CDR1 and CDR2: SGDLS, YYNGEE. The length of the CDR3 is 17 residues. V shed 6 bases and J 0 bases; nucleotides not matched to a gene: 12. This chain's CDR3 is CASTGGDRVGMNTEAFF. The CDR3 region has the DNA TGTGCCAGCACCGGGGGGGACAGGGTTGGTATGAACACTGAAGCTTTCTTT.

The chain has TRBV28 and TRBJ2-3; D gene ambiguous. This CDR3 is 16 amino acids long. Germline lookup yields CDR1 MDHEN and CDR2 SYDVKM. Trimming stripped 6 bases from V and 0 bases from J, with 16 bases between. The CDR3 is CASSLRMVTSTDTQYF. The CDR3 DNA reads as TGTGCCAGCAGCCTCCGGATGGTTACTAGCACAGATACGCAGTATTTT.

CDR3 residues: CASSRLAGDGEQFF. CDR3 in DNA: TGTGCCAGCAGTAGACTAGCGGGAGATGGTGAGCAGTTCTTC. The gene calls are TRBV28 and TRBJ2-1; 12 bases agree with TRBD2. This CDR3 region has 14 residues. V was clipped by 5 bases and J by 9 bases; unmatched bases: 5. CDR1 is MDHEN, CDR2 SYDVKM, per germline. Full variable domain (outside the CDR3, taken from reference TRBV28 and TRBJ2-1): DVKVTQSSRYLVKRTGEKVFLECVQDMDHENMFWYRQDPGLGLRLIYFSYDVKMKEKGDIPEGYSVSREKKERFSLILESASTNQTSMYLCASSRLAGDGEQFFGPGTRLTVL.

This chain connects TRBV6-6 to TRBJ2-3; TRBD2 matches 8 bases. Trimming at V came to 7 bases and at J to 1 base, leaving 10 bases not matched to a gene. The length of the CDR3 is 16 residues. In germline, CDR1 is MNHNY, CDR2 SVGAGI (reference sequence). Written as DNA, the CDR3 is TGTGCCAGCAACCCGACCCGGGGGGGAGGCACAGATACGCAGTATTTT. Translating gives CASNPTRGGGTDTQYF.

Only one count was recorded for this clone. The chain carries TRBV27 and TRBJ1-2, with a possible D match to TRBD1 (6 bases). The CDR3 has 15 amino acids. The ends were cut back, 3 bases at V and 6 bases at J, with 17 bases in the middle. Per the germline V gene, CDR1 is MNHEY and CDR2 is SMNVEV (reference sequence). The CDR3 bases are TGTGCCAGCAGTTTCGACAGGCTCGGGCGTCATGGCTACACCTTC. This sequence encodes CASSFDRLGRHGYTF.

The genes are TRBV28 and TRBJ2-7; D might be TRBD2 (6 bases). The V end lost 6 bases, the J end lost 7 bases, and 22 bases lay between the germline ends. Per the germline V gene, CDR1 is MDHEN and CDR2 is SYDVKM. The CDR3 covers 15 residues. CDR3 protein: CASRHPKGGPREQYF. CDR3 in DNA: TGTGCCAGCAGACACCCTAAAGGAGGGCCTAGGGAGCAGTACTTC.

About this clone: This same CDR3 is encoded by further DNA sequences in the sample. The chain couples TRBV7-9 to TRBJ2-7; 14 bases match TRBD2. This CDR3 is 14 amino acids long. Looked up from germline, CDR1 is SEHNR and CDR2 is FQNEAQ (reference sequence). With 5 bases clipped from V and 6 bases from J, the junction kept 3 bases outside the gene matches. Here the CDR3 reads CASSPGLAGVEQYF. CDR3 bases: TGTGCCAGCAGCCCGGGACTAGCGGGAGTCGAGCAGTACTTC.